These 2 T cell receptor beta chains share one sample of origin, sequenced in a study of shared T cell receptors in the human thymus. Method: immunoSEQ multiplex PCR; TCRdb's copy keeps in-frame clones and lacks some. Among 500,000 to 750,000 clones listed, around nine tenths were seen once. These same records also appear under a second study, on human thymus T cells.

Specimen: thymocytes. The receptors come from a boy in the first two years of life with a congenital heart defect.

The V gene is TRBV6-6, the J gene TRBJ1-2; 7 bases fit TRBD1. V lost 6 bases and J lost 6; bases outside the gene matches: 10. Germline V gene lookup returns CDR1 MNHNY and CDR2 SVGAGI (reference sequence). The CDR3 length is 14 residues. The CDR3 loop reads CASSHPGGPDGYTF. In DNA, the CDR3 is TGTGCCAGCAGCCATCCAGGGGGTCCGGATGGCTACACCTTC.

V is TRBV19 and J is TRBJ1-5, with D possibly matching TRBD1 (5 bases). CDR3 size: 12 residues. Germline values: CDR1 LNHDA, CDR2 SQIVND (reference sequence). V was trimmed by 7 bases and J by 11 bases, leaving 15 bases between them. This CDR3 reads CASMGRAQAQHF. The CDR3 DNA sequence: TGTGCCAGTATGGGCAGGGCCCAGGCCCAGCATTTT.